The clone carrying this TCR beta chain was observed once. The CDR3 sequence is 16 residues long. Germline CDR1 is MGHRA and CDR2 is YSYEKL. J gave up 2 bases and V 4 bases, and 9 bases lay outside the gene matches. The sample comes from a study of blood T cell repertoires in COVID-19. Clones were read by immunoSEQ multiplex PCR, and TCRdb kept only the in-frame ones, dropping some. The table records fewer than 250,000 clones, roughly 82% of them present only once. The clonotype was recovered from a woman in her 70s with acute or convalescent COVID-19. Source material: peripheral blood. The rearrangement joins TRBV4-1 to TRBJ2-3; 7 nucleotides match TRBD2. CDR3 protein: CASSPLRGGDTDTQYF. The CDR3, as DNA: TGCGCCAGCAGCCCTCTTCGCGGGGGAGACACAGATACGCAGTATTTT.